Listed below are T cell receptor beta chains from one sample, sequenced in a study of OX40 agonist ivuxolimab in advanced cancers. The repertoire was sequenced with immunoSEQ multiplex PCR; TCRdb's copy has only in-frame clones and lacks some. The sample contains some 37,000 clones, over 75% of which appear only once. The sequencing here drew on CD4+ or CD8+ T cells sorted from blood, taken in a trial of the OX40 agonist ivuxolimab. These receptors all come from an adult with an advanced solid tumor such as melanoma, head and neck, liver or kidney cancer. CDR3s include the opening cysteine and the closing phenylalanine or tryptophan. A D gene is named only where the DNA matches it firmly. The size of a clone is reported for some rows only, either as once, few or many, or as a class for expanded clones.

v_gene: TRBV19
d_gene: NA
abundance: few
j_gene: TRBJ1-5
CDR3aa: CASSPSTGSNQPQHF
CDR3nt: TGTGCCAGTAGCCCATCGACAGGCAGCAATCAGCCCCAGCATTTT

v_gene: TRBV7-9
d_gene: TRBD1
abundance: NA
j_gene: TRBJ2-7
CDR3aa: CASSYTGTGDHLYEQYF
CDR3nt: TGTGCCAGCAGCTATACCGGGACAGGGGACCACCTCTACGAGCAGTACTTC

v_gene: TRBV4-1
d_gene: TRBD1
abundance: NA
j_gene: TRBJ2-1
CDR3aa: CASSQVAGGNYEQFF
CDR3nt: TGCGCCAGCAGCCAAGTGGCAGGGGGCAATTATGAGCAGTTCTTC

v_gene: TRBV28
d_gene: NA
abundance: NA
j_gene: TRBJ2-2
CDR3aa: CASSFPPGHATPNTGELFF
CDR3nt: TGTGCCAGCAGTTTCCCGCCGGGACACGCGACCCCGAACACCGGGGAGCTGTTTTTT

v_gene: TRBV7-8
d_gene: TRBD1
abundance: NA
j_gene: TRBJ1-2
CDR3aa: CASSLERTGKAW
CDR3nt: TGTGCCAGCAGCTTAGAGAGGACAGGGAAAGCTTGG

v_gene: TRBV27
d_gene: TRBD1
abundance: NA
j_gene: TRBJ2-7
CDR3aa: CASSLSGQGLREQYF
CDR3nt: TGTGCCAGCAGTTTATCGGGACAGGGTCTCAGGGAGCAGTACTTC

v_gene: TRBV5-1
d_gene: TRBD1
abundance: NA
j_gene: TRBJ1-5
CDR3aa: CASSLGQGDQPQHF
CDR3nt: TGCGCCAGCAGCTTAGGACAGGGGGATCAGCCCCAGCATTTT

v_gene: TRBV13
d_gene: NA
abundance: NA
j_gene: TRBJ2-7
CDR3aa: CASGSGGYGEQYF
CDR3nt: TGTGCCAGCGGGTCAGGAGGGTATGGCGAGCAGTACTTC

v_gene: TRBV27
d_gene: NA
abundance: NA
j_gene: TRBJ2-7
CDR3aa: CASSFTGSSYEQYF
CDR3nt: TGTGCCAGCAGTTTTACAGGTAGCTCCTACGAGCAGTACTTC

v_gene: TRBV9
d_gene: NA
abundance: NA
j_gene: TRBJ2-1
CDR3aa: CASSPLGGGNPYNEQFF
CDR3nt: TGTGCCAGCAGCCCACTTGGCGGGGGCAATCCCTACAATGAGCAGTTCTTC

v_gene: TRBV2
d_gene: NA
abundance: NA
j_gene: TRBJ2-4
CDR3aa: CASKGLGDIQYF
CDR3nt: TGTGCCAGCAAGGGCCTGGGGGACATTCAGTACTTC

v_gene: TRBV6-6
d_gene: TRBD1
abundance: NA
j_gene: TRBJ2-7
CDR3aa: CASSYLGQGRPYEQYF
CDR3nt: TGTGCCAGCAGTTACCTGGGACAGGGAAGACCCTACGAGCAGTACTTC

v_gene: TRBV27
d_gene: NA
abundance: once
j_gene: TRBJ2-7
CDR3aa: CASRTGYEQYF
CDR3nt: TGTGCCAGCAGAACAGGCTACGAGCAGTACTTC

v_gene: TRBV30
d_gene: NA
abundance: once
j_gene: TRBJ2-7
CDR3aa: CAWTDEGNEQYF
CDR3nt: TGTGCCTGGACGGATGAGGGAAACGAGCAGTACTTC

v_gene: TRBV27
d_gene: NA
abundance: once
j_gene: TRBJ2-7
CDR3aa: CASGEVSYEQYF
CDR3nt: TGTGCCTCCGGGGAGGTCTCCTACGAGCAGTACTTC

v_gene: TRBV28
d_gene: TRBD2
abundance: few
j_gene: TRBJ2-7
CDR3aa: CASIGLANEQYF
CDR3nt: TGTGCCAGCATAGGACTAGCGAACGAGCAGTACTTC

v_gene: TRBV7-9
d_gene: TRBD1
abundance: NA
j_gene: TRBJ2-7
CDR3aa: CASSHRDRDSYEQYF
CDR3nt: TGTGCCAGCAGCCACCGGGACAGGGACTCCTACGAGCAGTACTTC

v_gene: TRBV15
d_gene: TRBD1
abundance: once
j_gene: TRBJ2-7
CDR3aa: CATSRDRGGTGGYEQYF
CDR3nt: TGTGCCACCAGCAGAGATCGAGGAGGGACAGGGGGGTACGAGCAGTACTTC

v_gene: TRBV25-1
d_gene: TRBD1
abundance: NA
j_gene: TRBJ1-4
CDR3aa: CASSELKTGVDEKLFF
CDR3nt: TGTGCCAGCAGTGAACTTAAGACAGGGGTGGACGAAAAACTGTTTTTT

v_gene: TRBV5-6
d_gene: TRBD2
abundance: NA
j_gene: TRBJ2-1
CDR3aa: CASSLGGSYNEQFF
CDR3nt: TGTGCCAGCAGCCTCGGGGGGTCCTACAATGAGCAGTTCTTC

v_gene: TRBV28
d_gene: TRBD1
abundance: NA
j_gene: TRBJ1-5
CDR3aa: CASRDTGGLQPQHF
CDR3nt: TGTGCCAGCAGGGACACAGGGGGCTTACAGCCCCAGCATTTT

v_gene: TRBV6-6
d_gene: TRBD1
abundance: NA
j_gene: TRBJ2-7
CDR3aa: CASSYLGTGFYEQYF
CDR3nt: TGTGCCAGCAGTTACTTGGGGACAGGCTTCTACGAGCAGTACTTC

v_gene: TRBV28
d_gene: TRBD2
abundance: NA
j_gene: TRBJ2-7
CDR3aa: CASSSLGVAGIPYEQYF
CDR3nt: TGTGCCAGCAGTTCCCTCGGGGTAGCGGGGATCCCCTACGAGCAGTACTTC

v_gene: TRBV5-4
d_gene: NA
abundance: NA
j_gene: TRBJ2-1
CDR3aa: CASSPGSSYNEQFF
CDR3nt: TGTGCCAGCAGCCCCGGGAGCTCCTACAATGAGCAGTTCTTC

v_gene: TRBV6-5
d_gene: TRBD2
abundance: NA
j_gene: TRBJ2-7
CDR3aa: CASSYSAGGAGEQYF
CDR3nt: TGTGCCAGCAGTTACTCTGCGGGGGGCGCGGGCGAGCAGTACTTC

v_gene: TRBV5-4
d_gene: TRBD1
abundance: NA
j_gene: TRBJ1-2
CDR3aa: CASSLEGAGYTF
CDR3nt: TGTGCCAGCAGCCTTGAGGGGGCTGGCTACACCTTC

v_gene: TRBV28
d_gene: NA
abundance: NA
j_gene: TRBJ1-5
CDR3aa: CASKSPGYVWPQHF
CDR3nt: TGTGCCAGCAAAAGTCCGGGCTACGTATGGCCCCAGCATTTT

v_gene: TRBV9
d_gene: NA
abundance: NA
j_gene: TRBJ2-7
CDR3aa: CASSVGEGGTGEGEQYF
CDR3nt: TGTGCCAGCAGCGTAGGTGAGGGAGGAACAGGGGAAGGGGAGCAGTACTTC

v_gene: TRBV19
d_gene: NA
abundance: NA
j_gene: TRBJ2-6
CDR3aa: CASSIYSSGANVLTF
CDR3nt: TGTGCCAGTAGTATCTACAGCTCTGGGGCCAACGTCCTGACTTTC

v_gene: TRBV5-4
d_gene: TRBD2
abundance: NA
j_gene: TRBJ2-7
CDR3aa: CASSGLAGTVDEQYF
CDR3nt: TGTGCCAGCAGCGGCCTAGCGGGAACTGTCGACGAGCAGTACTTC

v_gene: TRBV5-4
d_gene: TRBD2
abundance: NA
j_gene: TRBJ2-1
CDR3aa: CASSLGTSGYNEQFF
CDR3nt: TGTGCCAGCAGCTTAGGGACTAGCGGATACAATGAGCAGTTCTTC

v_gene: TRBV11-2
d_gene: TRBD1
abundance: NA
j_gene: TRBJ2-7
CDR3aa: CASSLGTGSYEQYF
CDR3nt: TGTGCCAGCAGCTTAGGGACAGGGTCCTACGAGCAGTACTTC

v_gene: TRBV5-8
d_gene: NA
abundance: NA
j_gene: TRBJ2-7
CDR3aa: CASSLGEGTKAYEQYF
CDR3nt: TGTGCCAGCAGCTTGGGTGAGGGAACGAAAGCCTACGAGCAGTACTTC

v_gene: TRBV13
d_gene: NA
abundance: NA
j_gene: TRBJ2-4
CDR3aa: CASSLVPPIQYF
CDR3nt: TGTGCCAGCAGCTTAGTGCCCCCCATTCAGTACTTC

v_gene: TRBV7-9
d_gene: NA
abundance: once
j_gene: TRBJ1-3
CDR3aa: CASSSGTFGNTIYF
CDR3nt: TGTGCCAGCAGCTCTGGGACTTTTGGAAACACCATATATTTT